The clone carrying this TCR beta chain was counted ten times or more. The lymph nodes were axillary draining lymph nodes from breast cancer patients. Trimming took 2 bases from V and 4 from J; bases not matched to a gene: 24. This CDR3 has 21 residues. In germline, CDR1 is MGHDK, CDR2 SYGVNS. From the multiplex PCR reads, TCRdb called clonotypes with MiXCR, one entry per CDR3 protein. The data contain roughly 80,000 distinct CDR3 sequences, roughly 19% of them singletons. This sample was taken from a study of breast tumors, draining lymph nodes, adjacent tissues. This clonotype was obtained from a female donor with breast cancer. Some clones in this sample may be carry-over from other donors' samples. The sequenced material came from axillary lymph node tissue. V is TRBV25-1 and J is TRBJ2-5; 8 positions agree with TRBD1. The CDR3 DNA follows: TGTGCCAGCAGTGAACCCTCTCATCGGCCCGGACAGGGAGGTAGCTCAGAGACCCAGTACTTC. It is translated as CASSEPSHRPGQGGSSETQYF.